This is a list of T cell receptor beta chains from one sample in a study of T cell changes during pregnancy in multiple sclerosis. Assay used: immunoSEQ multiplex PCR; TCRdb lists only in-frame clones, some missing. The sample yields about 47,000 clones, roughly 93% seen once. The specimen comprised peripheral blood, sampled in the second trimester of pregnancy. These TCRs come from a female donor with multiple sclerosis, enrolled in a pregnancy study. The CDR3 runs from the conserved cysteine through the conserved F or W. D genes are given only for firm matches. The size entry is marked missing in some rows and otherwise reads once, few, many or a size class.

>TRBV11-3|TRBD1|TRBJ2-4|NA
TGTGCCAGCAGCTTACCGGGACAGGGGGCGTACAAAAACATTCAGTACTTC
CASSLPGQGAYKNIQYF
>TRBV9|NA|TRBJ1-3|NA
TGTGCCAGCAGCCCCCGGGGAGGGGTGGGAAACACCATATATTTT
CASSPRGGVGNTIYF
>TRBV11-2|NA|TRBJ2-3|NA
TGTGCCAGCACCCCTCCAGGCCGAGGGCGAGATACGCAGTATTTT
CASTPPGRGRDTQYF
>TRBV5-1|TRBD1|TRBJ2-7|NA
TGCGCCAGCAGCTTGCAAACAGGGGGCTGGGACGAGCAGTACTTC
CASSLQTGGWDEQYF
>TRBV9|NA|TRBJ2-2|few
TGTGCCAGCAGCCCTTCAGGGATTCACACCGGGGAGCTGTTTTTT
CASSPSGIHTGELFF
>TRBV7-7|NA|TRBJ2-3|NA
TGTGCTAGCAGTTTAGGGTTAAGCGGCACAGATACGCAGTATTTT
CASSLGLSGTDTQYF
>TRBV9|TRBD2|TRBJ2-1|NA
TGTGCCAGCAGCGCCCGGACTAGCGGGAGCGATGAGCAGTTCTTC
CASSARTSGSDEQFF
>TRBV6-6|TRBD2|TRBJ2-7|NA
TGTGCCAGCAGGGCCGGGACTAGTACCTACGAGCAGTACTTC
CASRAGTSTYEQYF
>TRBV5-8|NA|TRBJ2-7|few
TGTGCCAGCAGCTCGGAGTGGAAAGACGAATCACTCCAGCCTTACGAGCAGTACTTC
CASSSEWKDESLQPYEQYF
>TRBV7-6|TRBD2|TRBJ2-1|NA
TGTGCCAGCAGCTTATCGACTAGCCACGGTGTCGGATACAATGAGCAGTTCTTC
CASSLSTSHGVGYNEQFF
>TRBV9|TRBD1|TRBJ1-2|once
TGTGCCAGCAGCGTAGACCACAGGGGAGATGGCTACACCTTC
CASSVDHRGDGYTF
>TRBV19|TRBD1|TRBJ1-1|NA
TGTGCCAGTAGTTTACAGGGGTCAATGAACACTGAAGCTTTCTTT
CASSLQGSMNTEAFF
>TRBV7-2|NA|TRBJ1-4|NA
TGTGCCAGCAGCTCAACTCTGAATGAAAAACTGTTTTTT
CASSSTLNEKLFF
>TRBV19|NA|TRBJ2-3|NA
TGTGCCAGTAGGACGGGAGCACTCGGTACGCAGTATTTT
CASRTGALGTQYF
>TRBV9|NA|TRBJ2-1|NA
TGTGCCAGCAGCGTAGTAGACGGGAGCGACAATGAGCAGTTCTTC
CASSVVDGSDNEQFF
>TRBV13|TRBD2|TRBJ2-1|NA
TGTGCCAGCAGCTTAGGCCTGGAGCGGGAGTTAGGCAATGAGCAGTTCTTC
CASSLGLERELGNEQFF
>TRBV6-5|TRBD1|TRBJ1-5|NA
TGTGCCAGCAGTCCCGGGACAGGGAACAATCAGCCCCAGCATTTT
CASSPGTGNNQPQHF
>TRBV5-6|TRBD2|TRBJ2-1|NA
TGTGCCAGCAGTATTCTAGCGGGCCTGTACAATGAGCAGTTCTTC
CASSILAGLYNEQFF
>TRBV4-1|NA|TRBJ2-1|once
TGCGCCAGCAGCCAAGTCGGGACCTACAATGAGCAGTTCTTC
CASSQVGTYNEQFF
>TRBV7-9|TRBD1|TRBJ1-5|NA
TGTGCCAGCAGCATGACAGGGGAACAGCCCCAGCATTTT
CASSMTGEQPQHF
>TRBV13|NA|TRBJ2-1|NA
TGTGCCAGCAGCTTTAGAAGCGCCCCCTACAATGAGCAGTTCTTC
CASSFRSAPYNEQFF
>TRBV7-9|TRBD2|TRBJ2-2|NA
TGTGCCAGCAGCCGCCCGGGGGGTGGCACCGGGGAGCTGTTTTTT
CASSRPGGGTGELFF
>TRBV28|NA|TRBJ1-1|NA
TGTGCCAGCAGTCCGTTGAAGGGCCGGAGGTACACTGAAGCTTTCTTT
CASSPLKGRRYTEAFF
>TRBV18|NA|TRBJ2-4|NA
TGTGCCAGCTCACCACCGGTGAGGGTACGTGCCAAAAACATTCAGTACTTC
CASSPPVRVRAKNIQYF
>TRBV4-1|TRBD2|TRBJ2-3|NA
TGCGCCAGCAGCAGCTGGGGAGGGACTCGCACAGATACGCAGTATTTT
CASSSWGGTRTDTQYF
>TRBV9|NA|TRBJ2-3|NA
TGTGCCAGCAGCGTAGAAGCGTACACAGATACGCAGTATTTT
CASSVEAYTDTQYF
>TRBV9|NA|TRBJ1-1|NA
TGTGCCAGCAGCGGAGAGAACACTGAAGCTTTCTTT
CASSGENTEAFF
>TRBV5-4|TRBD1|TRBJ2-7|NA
TGTGCCAGCAGCCCACAGGGGACAGGGAATTACGAGCAGTACTTC
CASSPQGTGNYEQYF
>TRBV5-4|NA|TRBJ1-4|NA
TGTGCCAGCAGCTTGGGGCCCGGGGAAAAACTGTTTTTT
CASSLGPGEKLFF
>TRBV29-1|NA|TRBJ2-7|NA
TGCAGCGTTGAAGGGCACGATAACTACGAGCAGTACTTC
CSVEGHDNYEQYF
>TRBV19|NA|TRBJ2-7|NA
TGTGCCAGTAGTATCTCGGGGGGCATCTACGAGCAGTACTTC
CASSISGGIYEQYF
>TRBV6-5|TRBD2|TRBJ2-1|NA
TGTGCCAGCAGTTTAAGCGGGAGGTCCAATGAGCAGTTCTTC
CASSLSGRSNEQFF
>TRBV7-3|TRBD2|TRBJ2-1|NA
TGTGCCAGCAGCGAAGGCCGGGTTCTAGCGGGAGGGTCCTACAATGAGCAGTTCTTC
CASSEGRVLAGGSYNEQFF
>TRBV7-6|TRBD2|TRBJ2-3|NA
TGTGCCAGCAGCTTATTAGCGGGAGGGAAAGATACGCAGTATTTT
CASSLLAGGKDTQYF
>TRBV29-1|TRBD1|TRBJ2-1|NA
TGCAGCGTGCGGGACAGGGGGAGCAACAATGAGCAGTTCTTC
CSVRDRGSNNEQFF
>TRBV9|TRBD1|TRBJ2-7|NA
TGTGCCAGCAGCTTTCGGGACAGTCCGGTTTTCGAGCAGTACTTC
CASSFRDSPVFEQYF
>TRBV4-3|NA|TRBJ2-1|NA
TGCGCCAGCAGCCCCTATGGGGCAGATGTAACGAGGGAGGACAATGAGCAGTTCTTC
CASSPYGADVTREDNEQFF
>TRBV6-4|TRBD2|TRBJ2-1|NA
TGTGCCAGCAGTCCGGGAGCGGGACGGGATGAGCAGTTCTTC
CASSPGAGRDEQFF
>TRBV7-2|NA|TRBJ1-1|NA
TGTGCCAGCAGCCCCCAAGGGGTAGGGACTGAAGCTTTCTTT
CASSPQGVGTEAFF
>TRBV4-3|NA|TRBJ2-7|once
TGCGCCAGCAGCCAAGATCGGTGGGGACTGAGCTACGAGCAGTACTTC
CASSQDRWGLSYEQYF
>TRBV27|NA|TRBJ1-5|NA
TGTGCCAGCAGTACCGGACTCCTGAATCAGCCCCAGCATTTT
CASSTGLLNQPQHF
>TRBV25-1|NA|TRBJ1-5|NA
TGTGCCAGCAGCAGGAGGGATCAGCCCCAGCATTTT
CASSRRDQPQHF
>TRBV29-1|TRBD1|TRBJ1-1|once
TGCAGCGTATCCAACAGGGGGCGAATGTTCGAAGCTTTCTTT
CSVSNRGRMFEAFF
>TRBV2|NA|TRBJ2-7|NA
TGTGCCAGCAGTGAAGGTGGACTCCCCTACGAGCAGTACTTC
CASSEGGLPYEQYF
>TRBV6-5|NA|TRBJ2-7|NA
TGTGCCAGCAGTTACAGGGGGGAGGGCCTGGGCTACGAGCAGTACTTC
CASSYRGEGLGYEQYF
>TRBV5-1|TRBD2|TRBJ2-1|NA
TGCGCCAGCAGCTTGGCCGCGGGGGGCAGGAACGATGAGCAGTTCTTC
CASSLAAGGRNDEQFF
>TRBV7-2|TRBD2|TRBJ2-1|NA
TGTGCCAGCAGCTTAGGACTAGCGGGTTACAATGAGCAGTTCTTC
CASSLGLAGYNEQFF
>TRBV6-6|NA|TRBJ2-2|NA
TGTGCCAGCGGGACGCGGGGCGCCGGGGAGCTGTTTTTT
CASGTRGAGELFF
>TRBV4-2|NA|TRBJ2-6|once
TGTGCCAGCAGCCAAACTAGCTCTGGGGCCAACGTCCTGACTTTC
CASSQTSSGANVLTF
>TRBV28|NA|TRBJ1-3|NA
TGTGCCAGCAGTTTGCAAGGGGCTGGAAACACCATATATTTT
CASSLQGAGNTIYF
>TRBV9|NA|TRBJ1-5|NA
TGTGCCAGTTCAGGGGCCGGAAACAATCAGCCCCAGCATTTT
CASSGAGNNQPQHF